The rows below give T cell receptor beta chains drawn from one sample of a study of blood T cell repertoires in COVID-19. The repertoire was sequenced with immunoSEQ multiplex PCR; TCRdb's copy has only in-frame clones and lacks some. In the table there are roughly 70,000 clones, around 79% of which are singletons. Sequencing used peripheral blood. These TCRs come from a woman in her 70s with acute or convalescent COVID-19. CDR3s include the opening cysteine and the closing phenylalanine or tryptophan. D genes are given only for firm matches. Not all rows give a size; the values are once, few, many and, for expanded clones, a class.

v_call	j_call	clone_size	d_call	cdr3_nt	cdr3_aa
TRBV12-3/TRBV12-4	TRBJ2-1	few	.	TGTGCCAGCAGTGCGCCCCACAATGAGCAGTTCTTC	CASSAPHNEQFF
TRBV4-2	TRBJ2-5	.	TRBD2	TGTGCCAGCAGCCAAGGGACTAGCGGGGCGGGGGAGACCCAGTACTTC	CASSQGTSGAGETQYF
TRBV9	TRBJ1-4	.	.	TGTGCCAGCAGCCCAGGAGGTCGAAATGAAAAACTGTTTTTT	CASSPGGRNEKLFF
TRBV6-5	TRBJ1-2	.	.	TGTGCCAGCCGGGATGGCGCACAGGGCTACACCTTC	CASRDGAQGYTF
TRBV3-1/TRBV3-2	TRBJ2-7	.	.	TGTGCCAGCAGCCAACAGCAGGCTACCTACGAGCAGTACTTC	CASSQQQATYEQYF
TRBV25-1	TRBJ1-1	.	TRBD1	TGTGCCAGCAGTGAATCCGGGACAGGGGGCACTGAAGCTTTCTTT	CASSESGTGGTEAFF
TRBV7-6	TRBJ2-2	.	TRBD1	TGTGCCAGCAGCTCCCAGGGGGCATTGGCCGGGGAGCTGTTTTTT	CASSSQGALAGELFF
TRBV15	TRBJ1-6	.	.	TGTGCCACCAGCAGAGTTCCGGTGGGGGCAAATAATTCACCCCTCCACTTT	CATSRVPVGANNSPLHF
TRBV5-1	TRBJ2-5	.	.	TGCGCCAGCAGCTTGGCTAGGGAGCGCGCGGAGACCCAGTACTTC	CASSLARERAETQYF
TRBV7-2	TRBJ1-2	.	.	TGTGCCAGCATCCCTTCTTGGGACTCAAGAGAGGATGGCTACACCTTC	CASIPSWDSREDGYTF
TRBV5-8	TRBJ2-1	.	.	TGTGCCAGCAGCTCCGGCAGGGGCTACAATGAGCAGTTCTTC	CASSSGRGYNEQFF
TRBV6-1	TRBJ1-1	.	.	TGTGCCAGCAGTGAAAACGTCGGCGGACTTAGCGCTTTCTTT	CASSENVGGLSAFF
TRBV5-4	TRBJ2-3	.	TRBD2	TGTGCCAGCAGGACGGGGGGGAGGAGTACGGATACGCAGTATTTT	CASRTGGRSTDTQYF
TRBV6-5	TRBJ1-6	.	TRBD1	TGTGCCAGCCGACAGGGGATGAATTCACCCCTCCACTTT	CASRQGMNSPLHF
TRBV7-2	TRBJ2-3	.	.	TGTGCCAGCAGCAAGGACTCCAGCACAGATACGCAGTATTTT	CASSKDSSTDTQYF
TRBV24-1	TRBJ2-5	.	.	TGTGCCACCAGTGGTCTCGGGGACAATCAAGAGACCCAGTACTTC	CATSGLGDNQETQYF
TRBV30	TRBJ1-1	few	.	TGTGCCTGGATGGAGCAGTACACTGAAGCTTTCTTT	CAWMEQYTEAFF
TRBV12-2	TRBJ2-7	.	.	TGTGCAAGTCGCCGAACAGGGGTTTACGAGCAGTACTTC	CASRRTGVYEQYF
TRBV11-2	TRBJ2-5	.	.	TGTGCCAGCAGCTTAGTCGGGCGGGGATTGTACCAAGAGACCCAGTACTTC	CASSLVGRGLYQETQYF
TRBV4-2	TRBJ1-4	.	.	TGTGCCAGCAGCCAGGGAGGCAGTAATGAAAAACTGTTTTTT	CASSQGGSNEKLFF
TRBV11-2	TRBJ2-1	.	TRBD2	TGTGCCAGCAGCCCGTTTGCGGGAGGTATCTATGAGCAGTTCTTC	CASSPFAGGIYEQFF
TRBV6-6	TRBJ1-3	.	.	TGTGCCAGCAGGGAAACAGGTTCCCACTCTGGAAACACCATATATTTT	CASRETGSHSGNTIYF
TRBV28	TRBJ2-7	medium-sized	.	TGTGCCAGCAGTTTCCAGGCCCCTGTCGAGCAGTACTTC	CASSFQAPVEQYF
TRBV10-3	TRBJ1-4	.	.	TGTGCCACTTCGAGCGGTGATAATGAAAAACTGTTTTTT	CATSSGDNEKLFF
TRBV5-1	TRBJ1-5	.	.	TGCGCCAGCAGCTTGGACGGTTATAGCAATCAGCCCCAGCATTTT	CASSLDGYSNQPQHF
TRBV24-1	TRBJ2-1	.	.	TGTGCCACCAGTGATTTGCGCTACAATGAGCAGTTCTTC	CATSDLRYNEQFF
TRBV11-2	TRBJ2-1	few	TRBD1	TGTGCCAGCAGCTTGACAGGGAATGAGCAGTTCTTC	CASSLTGNEQFF
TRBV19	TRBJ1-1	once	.	TGTGCCAGTAGTATAGAGAGTTCGAACACTGAAGCTTTCTTT	CASSIESSNTEAFF
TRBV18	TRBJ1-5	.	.	TGTGCCAGCTCGGGAGGAAGCAATCAGCCCCAGCATTTT	CASSGGSNQPQHF
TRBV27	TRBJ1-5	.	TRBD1	TGTGCCAGCAGGGCAAACAGGGGTCAAGGCCAGCCCCAGCATTTT	CASRANRGQGQPQHF
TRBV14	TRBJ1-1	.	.	TGTGCCAGCAGCCAAAGAACAGGGCTGAACACTGAAGCTTTCTTT	CASSQRTGLNTEAFF
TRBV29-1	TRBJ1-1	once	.	TGCAGCGTTGAATTTGGGGCAGGGCCCGGGGCTTTCTTT	CSVEFGAGPGAFF
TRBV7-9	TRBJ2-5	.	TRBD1	TGTGCCAGCAGCCCCTCCGGGACAGGGCGCGCTACTACCCAAGAGACCCAGTACTTC	CASSPSGTGRATTQETQYF
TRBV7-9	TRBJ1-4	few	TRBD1	TGTGCCAGCAGTTCCCTTGGGACAGGGGGCGAAAAACTGTTTTTT	CASSSLGTGGEKLFF
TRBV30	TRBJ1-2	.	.	TGTGCCTGGAGTCACGAGGGAGGGGGCTACACCTTC	CAWSHEGGGYTF
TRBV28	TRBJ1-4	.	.	TGTGCCAGCAGTCCCGGGGGGGAGGGGAAAGAAAAACTGTTTTTT	CASSPGGEGKEKLFF
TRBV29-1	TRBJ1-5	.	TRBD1	TGCAGCGGCTACTCCGGGACAGGGGACGGGCGCAATCAGCCCCAGCATTTT	CSGYSGTGDGRNQPQHF
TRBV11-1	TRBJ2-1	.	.	TGTGCCAGCAGCTTAGCGTTTGGGGGGGGCCGCAATGAGCAGTTCTTC	CASSLAFGGGRNEQFF
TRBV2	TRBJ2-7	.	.	TGTGCCAGCAGTAATACAGGATACGAGCAGTACTTC	CASSNTGYEQYF
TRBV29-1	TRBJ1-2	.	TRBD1	TGCAGCGTTGAGGGTGACAGGGTCGGTAACTATGGCTACACCTTC	CSVEGDRVGNYGYTF
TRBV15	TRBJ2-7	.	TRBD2	TGTGCCACCAGCAGAGATAGCGGGAGACTCTACGAGCAGTACTTC	CATSRDSGRLYEQYF
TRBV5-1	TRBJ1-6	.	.	TGCGCCAGCAGCCTCGGTCAGGGGAAGAATTCACCCCTCCACTTT	CASSLGQGKNSPLHF
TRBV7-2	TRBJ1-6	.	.	TGTGCCAGCAGCAACGGGGGGCGCCAGGGTAATTCACCCCTCCACTTT	CASSNGGRQGNSPLHF
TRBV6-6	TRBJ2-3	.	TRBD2	TGTGCCAGCAGTCTACCACTAGCGGGAGTACTCGCAACGGGGGATACGCAGTATTTT	CASSLPLAGVLATGDTQYF
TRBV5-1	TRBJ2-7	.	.	TGCGCCAGCAGCTTGGAGGCAGGGAACACCTACGAGCAGTACTTC	CASSLEAGNTYEQYF
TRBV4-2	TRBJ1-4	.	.	TGTGCCAGCAGCCAAGAAAGGAGCTGGGCTAATGAAAAACTGTTTTTT	CASSQERSWANEKLFF
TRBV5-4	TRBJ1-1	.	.	TGTGCCAGCAGCTTGGACTCTTACACTGAAGCTTTCTTT	CASSLDSYTEAFF
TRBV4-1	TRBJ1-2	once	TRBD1	TGCGCCAGCAGCCAACCAACAGGGGCCGACTATGGCTACACCTTC	CASSQPTGADYGYTF
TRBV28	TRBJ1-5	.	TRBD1	TGTGCCAGCAGACCCACAGGGGACAATCAGCCCCAGCATTTT	CASRPTGDNQPQHF
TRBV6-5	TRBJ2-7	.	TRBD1	TGTGCCAGCACTCGGGACAGGGGGAACTCCTACGAGCAGTACTTC	CASTRDRGNSYEQYF
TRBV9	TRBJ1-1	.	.	TGTGCCAGCAGCCCTTCCGGGAACACTGAAGCTTTCTTT	CASSPSGNTEAFF
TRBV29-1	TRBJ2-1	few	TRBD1	TGCAGCGTAGGGACAGGGTGGAATGAGCAGTTCTTC	CSVGTGWNEQFF
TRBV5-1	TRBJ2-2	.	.	TGCGCCAGCAAGGGGACACTTAACACCGGGGAGCTGTTTTTT	CASKGTLNTGELFF
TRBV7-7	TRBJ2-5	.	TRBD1	TGTGCCAGCAGTTTGACAGGGAAAGAGACCCAGTACTTC	CASSLTGKETQYF
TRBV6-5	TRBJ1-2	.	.	TGTGCCAGCACCTCAGGCCCCAGACAGTTCTACACCTTC	CASTSGPRQFYTF
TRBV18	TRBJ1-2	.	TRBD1	TGTGCCAGCTCCAACAGGGGGGGCCAGGGCTACACCTTC	CASSNRGGQGYTF
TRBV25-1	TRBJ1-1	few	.	TGTGCCAGCAGCACCCCAGGGACTGAAGCTTTCTTT	CASSTPGTEAFF